The entry below gives a single TCR beta chain sequence along with its context. Sorted subsets were amplified in replicate PCRs using around 0.2 ug DNA, tens of thousands of T cell genomes. Data came from immunoSEQ multiplex PCR; TCRdb stores just in-frame clones and leaves some out. The data contain a few million clones, approximately 95% of them singletons. The data are from a study of shared clonotypes between healthy human individuals. The V end was cut by 2 bases, the J end by 7 bases, with 11 bases between. The length of the CDR3 is 12 residues. Looked up from germline, CDR1 is GTSNPN and CDR2 is SVGIG (reference sequence).

The rearrangement uses TRBV30 and TRBJ1-2, with D hard to call. The source is a man between 18 and 35 years old in good health. The sample comprised naive CD4+ T cells sorted from blood. Subset reported: CD45RA+ positively selected. CDR3 residues: CAWSPGKSGYTF. The CDR3 DNA follows: TGTGCCTGGAGTCCTGGGAAAAGTGGCTACACCTTC.